This T cell receptor beta chain was identified during a study of cytomegalovirus exposure and HLA in healthy donors. Turning to the study itself: The approximately 120 million unique TCR beta sequences, from roughly 170 million T cells, were found by an earlier analysis. As released early, the data held 70 million to 100 million unique TCRs from HLA-typed donors.

Turning to this clone: The target antigen is unknown.

Study-level points and caveats: It has been reported that TCR beta sequences accurately predicted the HLA-A and HLA-B alleles of most subjects. Clonal expansion was found to be greater in HLA-associated TCR beta chains than in equally common others in a later analysis.

60 Vbeta and 13 Jbeta primers were used in PCR. The protocol was immunoSEQ multiplex PCR, while the TCRdb copy is restricted to in-frame clones and leaves out a portion. The table lists some 200,000 clones, 75% to 85% of them singletons. V dropped 4 bases and J dropped 2; count of bases not matched to a gene: 8. The CDR3 contains 15 residues. This rearrangement joins TRBV5-3 to TRBJ1-1; 7 bases align to TRBD1. TRBV5-3 carries the ORF label, with uncertain function. The TCR was taken from a woman in her forties in good health and CMV-seronegative. The sequenced material came from PBMCs. This CDR3 reads CARSKPGQRNTEAFF. The CDR3 DNA reads as TGTGCCAGAAGCAAGCCGGGACAGAGAAACACTGAAGCTTTCTTT.